The 10 T cell receptor beta chains listed next were all sequenced from one sample in a study of cytomegalovirus exposure and HLA in healthy donors. 60 Vbeta and 13 Jbeta primers were used in PCR. The assay was immunoSEQ multiplex PCR, and TCRdb's table has in-frame clones only and misses some. The sample records some 150,000 clones, 87% being singletons. Input material: PBMCs. Receptor source: a woman in her 30s in good health and CMV-seronegative.

This chain uses TRBV10-1 with TRBJ2-1; D remains ambiguous. CDR1 and CDR2 (germline): WNHNN, SYGVQD (reference sequence). There are 15 residues in the CDR3. V was cut by 6 bases and J by 2 bases, with 14 bases left in between. CDR3 residues: CASSPSTGTYNEQFF. In DNA form, the CDR3 reads TGCGCCAGCAGCCCCTCGACTGGAACCTACAATGAGCAGTTCTTC.

This chain links TRBV5-4 with TRBJ2-1; 14 positions agree with TRBD2. Trimming at V came to 2 bases and at J to 9 bases, leaving 13 bases not matched to a gene. Germline V gene data show CDR1 as SGHNT and CDR2 as YYREEE (reference sequence). This CDR3 has 18 residues. The CDR3 sequence: CASSLPGLAGDNGLEQFF. CDR3 in DNA: TGTGCCAGCAGCTTACCGGGACTAGCGGGAGATAACGGACTTGAGCAGTTCTTC.

The chain is built from TRBV18 and TRBJ1-1; 9 bases align to TRBD1. The CDR3 totals 14 residues. V was pared by 6 bases and J by 4 bases, with 6 bases of the junction left unmatched. From germline, CDR1 is KGHSH and CDR2 LQKENI. CDR3 sequence reads: CASSQGQGGTEAFF. CDR3 nucleotide sequence: TGTGCCAGCTCCCAGGGACAGGGAGGCACTGAAGCTTTCTTT.

The V call is TRBV29-1, the J call TRBJ2-5; D is unclear. The CDR3 extends over 10 amino acids. Germline V gene lookup returns CDR1 SQVTM and CDR2 ANQGSEA. V lost 4 bases and J lost 4, with 4 bases in between. CDR3 sequence reads: CSVGGETQYF. As DNA, the CDR3 is TGCAGCGTTGGAGGAGAGACCCAGTACTTC.

The chain combines TRBV6-4 with TRBJ2-3; 9 nucleotides match TRBD1. The CDR3 loop spans 13 amino acids. Germline V gene lookup returns CDR1 MRHNA and CDR2 SNTAGT. Trimming cost V 8 bases and J 4 bases; bases outside gene matches: 4. The CDR3 loop reads CASARQGADTQYF. The CDR3 coding sequence is TGTGCCAGCGCGAGACAGGGGGCAGATACGCAGTATTTT.

This clone showed up just once. The rearrangement links TRBV7-9 to TRBJ2-5; the D gene is possibly TRBD2 (5 bases). The J call may be faulty, since TRBJ2-7 better matches the DNA end. The germline CDR1 and CDR2 sequences are SEHNR and FQNEAQ (reference sequence). The CDR3 totals 14 residues. This CDR3 is CASSFGLALGEQYF. CDR3 nucleotide sequence: TGTGCCAGCAGCTTCGGACTGGCCTTGGGCGAGCAGTACTTC.

The chain links TRBV11-3 to TRBJ2-3; 7 nucleotides line up with TRBD1. CDR1 SGHNT and CDR2 YENEEA come from the germline V gene. CDR3 length: 16 residues. The V gene end was trimmed by 5 bases and the J gene end by 2 bases; junction bases not matched to a gene: 10. The chain's CDR3 is CASSPPSRGNTDTQYF. In DNA, the CDR3 is TGTGCCAGCAGCCCCCCTAGCAGGGGGAACACAGATACGCAGTATTTT.

Concerning this clone: Here the CDR3 omits its conserved ending phenylalanine or tryptophan, so a read error is the likely source. J is TRBJ1-1 and V is TRBV19, with 7 bases identical to TRBD1. The germline gives CDR1 LNHDA, CDR2 SQIVND (reference sequence). The CDR3 covers 17 residues. V was pared by 3 bases and J by 2 bases, with 12 bases of the junction left unmatched. CDR3 amino acids: CASSIPYRGGFNTEAFV. CDR3 nucleotide sequence: TGTGCCAGTAGTATTCCCTACAGGGGTGGTTTCAACACTGAAGCTTTCGTT.

V gene TRBV6-1 combines with J gene TRBJ2-5; TRBD2 matches at 11 bases. The end of the DNA aligns better with TRBJ2-7, so the J call may be wrong. The germline CDR1 and CDR2 sequences are MNHNS and SASEGT. There are 16 residues in the CDR3. The CDR3 here is CASSDLIGSGRGEQYF. CDR3 DNA: TGTGCCAGCAGTGATCTTATTGGTAGCGGGAGGGGCGAGCAGTACTTC.

This chain links TRBV11-2 with TRBJ2-5, with D possibly TRBD2 on 6 matching bases. This CDR3 is built from 16 residues. Germline V gives CDR1 SGHAT, CDR2 FQNNGV. The V gene lost 4 bases and the J gene lost 0 bases, with 15 bases spanning the gap. The CDR3 sequence: CASSSFEEGYQETQYF. The DNA for the CDR3 is TGTGCCAGCAGCTCGTTCGAGGAGGGTTACCAAGAGACCCAGTACTTC.